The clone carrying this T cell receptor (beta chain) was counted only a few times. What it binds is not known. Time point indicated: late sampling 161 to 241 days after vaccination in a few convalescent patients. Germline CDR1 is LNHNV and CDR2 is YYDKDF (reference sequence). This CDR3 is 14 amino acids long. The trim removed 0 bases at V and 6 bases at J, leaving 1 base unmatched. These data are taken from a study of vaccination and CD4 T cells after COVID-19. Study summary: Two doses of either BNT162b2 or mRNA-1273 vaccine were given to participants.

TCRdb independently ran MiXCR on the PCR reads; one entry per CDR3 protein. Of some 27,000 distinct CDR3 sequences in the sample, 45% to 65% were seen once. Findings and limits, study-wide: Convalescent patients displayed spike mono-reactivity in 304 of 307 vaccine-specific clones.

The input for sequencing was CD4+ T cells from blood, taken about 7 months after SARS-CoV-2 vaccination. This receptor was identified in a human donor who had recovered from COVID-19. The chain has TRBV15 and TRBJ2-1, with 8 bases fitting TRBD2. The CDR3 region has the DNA TGTGCCACCAGCAGAGAGCGGGAGGCCAATGAGCAGTTCTTC. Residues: CATSREREANEQFF.